The 18 T cell receptor beta chains given below trace back to one sample, sequenced in a study of shared clonotypes between healthy human individuals (dated by TCRdb to the early 2020s). Library method: the immunoSEQ multiplex PCR assay. TCRdb retrieved this table from immuneACCESS and kept in-frame rearrangements only. Not all clones are present; in checked studies, unresolved V genes account for under half, and no reason is known for the remainder. The table for this sample lists a few hundred thousand clones; 75% to 80% of them were counted only once. 12% of the sample belongs to the ten largest clones. Sample: PBMCs. The receptors derive from a woman in her 40s in good health. Some clones in this sample may be carry-over from other donors' samples.

V usage is TRBV15 and J usage is TRBJ2-1; 8 nucleotides line up with TRBD2. This CDR3 comprises 16 residues. The germline gives CDR1 LNHNV, CDR2 YYDKDF (reference sequence). V gave up 5 bases and J gave up 0 bases; unmatched junction bases: 6. The CDR3 protein is CATSEGSGSSYNEQFF. CDR3 sequence (DNA): TGTGCCACCAGCGAGGGGAGCGGGAGCTCCTACAATGAGCAGTTCTTC.

The rearrangement uses TRBV7-9 and TRBJ2-6, with TRBD1 matching over 10 bases. V lost 5 bases, J lost 1 base, and 8 bases stayed unmatched. The CDR3 is 18 amino acids. Germline V gives CDR1 SEHNR, CDR2 FQNEAQ (reference sequence). CDR3 sequence: CASSPVTGGASGANVLTF. CDR3 coding DNA: TGTGCCAGCAGCCCGGTGACAGGGGGCGCTTCTGGGGCCAACGTCCTGACTTTC.

The V call is TRBV7-9, the J call TRBJ2-1; 15 bases are shared with TRBD2. V dropped 5 bases and J dropped 6; count of bases not matched to a gene: 5. The germline CDR1 and CDR2 sequences are SEHNR and FQNEAQ (reference sequence). This CDR3 has 16 residues. The CDR3 bases are TGTGCCAGCAGCCGTACGGGACTAGCGGGGGGCAATGAGCAGTTCTTC. Protein: CASSRTGLAGGNEQFF.

This clone has just a few counts. The chain recombines TRBV6-4 with TRBJ2-2; 10 bases are shared with TRBD1. The CDR3 loop spans 15 amino acids. Trimming cost V 4 bases and J 6 bases; bases outside gene matches: 5. The germline V gene encodes CDR1 MRHNA and CDR2 SNTAGT. CDR3 protein: CASSGGTGDAGELFF. Here the CDR3 DNA reads TGTGCCAGCAGTGGAGGGACAGGGGACGCCGGGGAGCTGTTTTTT.

This chain links TRBV4-3 with TRBJ2-7, with D uncertain. The CDR3 contains 13 residues. The V gene's germline CDR1 is LGHNA and CDR2 YSLEER. V lost 0 bases, J lost 6 bases, and 9 bases lay in between. This CDR3 reads CASSQDVMAEQYF. CDR3 DNA sequence: TGCGCCAGCAGCCAAGACGTTATGGCCGAGCAGTACTTC.

This clone was picked up many times. V gene TRBV9 combines with J gene TRBJ2-2; 7 bases are a match to TRBD2. The CDR3 contains 15 residues. Per germline, CDR1 SGDLS and CDR2 YYNGEE. The ends lost 4 bases at V and 5 bases at J; junction bases unmatched: 8. The DNA for the CDR3 is TGTGCCAGCAGCCCTTGGGGGGGTTCGACCGGGGAGCTGTTTTTT. Its protein is CASSPWGGSTGELFF.

This sequence joins TRBV11-2 and TRBJ1-2, with 8 bases aligning to TRBD1. V lost 4 bases to trimming and J lost 3 bases; unmatched junction nucleotides: 10. Germline values: CDR1 SGHAT, CDR2 FQNNGV. The CDR3 contains 16 residues. The CDR3, as DNA: TGTGCCAGCAGCTCGTCCCTCAGGGGGCGCCACTATGGCTACACCTTC. Translating gives CASSSSLRGRHYGYTF.

The V call is TRBV4-1, the J call TRBJ2-1; 11 positions agree with TRBD2. Trimming took 4 bases from V and 8 from J; bases not matched to a gene: 10. Per the germline V gene, CDR1 is MGHRA and CDR2 is YSYEKL. The CDR3 runs to 16 residues. As DNA, the CDR3 is TGCGCCAGCAGCCGCACCGGGACTAGCGGATTGGATGAGCAGTTCTTC. It specifies CASSRTGTSGLDEQFF.

Details on this clone: Other DNA sequences of this sample code for an identical CDR3. The chain recombines TRBV7-2 with TRBJ2-6; either TRBD1 or TRBD2 may supply D (7 bases each). CDR1 is SGHTA and CDR2 is FQGNSA in the germline V gene. The germline V and J ends were trimmed by 5 bases and 2 bases, with 10 bases remaining between them. The CDR3 has 15 amino acids. CDR3 DNA sequence: TGTGCCAGCAGCCAGGGGGGGGCTGGGGCCAACGTCCTGACTTTC. The encoded protein is CASSQGGAGANVLTF.

This sequence joins TRBV19 and TRBJ1-5, with a possible D match to TRBD1 (6 bases). Trimming removed 3 bases at V and 7 bases at J, with 10 bases between. The CDR3 is made up of 13 amino acids. Germline CDR1 reads LNHDA; CDR2 reads SQIVND (reference sequence). In DNA, the CDR3 is TGTGCCAGTAGTATCCACAGGGACCAGCCCCAGCATTTT. Translated: CASSIHRDQPQHF.

V gene TRBV29-1 combines with J gene TRBJ1-1; D uncertain. Looked up from germline, CDR1 is SQVTM and CDR2 is ANQGSEA. The CDR3 length is 11 residues. The V and J ends lost 7 bases and 3 bases respectively, with 9 bases between them. The CDR3: CSALRDTEAFF. The CDR3 DNA follows: TGCAGCGCTCTGAGGGACACTGAAGCTTTCTTT.

The gene calls are TRBV25-1 and TRBJ2-5; possibly TRBD1 or TRBD2 for D (5 bases each). V was clipped by 2 bases and J by 5 bases, with 12 bases between them. Germline CDR1 and CDR2: MGHDK and SYGVNS. The CDR3 runs to 14 residues. This CDR3 is CASSERGVGETQYF. The CDR3 nucleotides are TGTGCCAGCAGTGAACGAGGGGTGGGGGAGACCCAGTACTTC.

The chain is built from TRBV9 and TRBJ2-7, with 10 bases identical to TRBD2. Germline-derived CDR1 and CDR2 are SGDLS and YYNGEE. This CDR3 contains 15 residues. J was trimmed by 2 bases and V by 1 base; bases with no gene match: 3. CDR3 residues: CASSVSSGRAYEQYF. DNA of the CDR3: TGTGCCAGCAGCGTAAGCAGCGGGAGGGCCTACGAGCAGTACTTC.

This clone has just one count. This chain uses TRBV2 with TRBJ2-1; TRBD2 matches at 10 bases. J gave up 7 bases and V 5 bases, and 8 bases lay outside the gene matches. Germline values: CDR1 SNHLY, CDR2 FYNNEI. CDR3 length: 15 amino acids. The CDR3 nucleotides read TGTGCCAGCAGTTTGTTAGCGGGAGGTCTGAATGAGCAGTTCTTC. Protein sequence: CASSLLAGGLNEQFF.

The chain uses TRBV15 and TRBJ2-7, with a possible D match to TRBD2 (6 bases). This CDR3 is built from 15 residues. Germline-derived CDR1 and CDR2 are LNHNV and YYDKDF (reference sequence). V was trimmed by 5 bases and J by 5 bases, leaving 19 bases between them. The CDR3 region has the DNA TGTGCCACCAGCCGCCTCCTGGGAGGAGGCCACGAGCAGTACTTC. Translating gives CATSRLLGGGHEQYF.

The genes are TRBV5-1 and TRBJ1-1; no firm D call. CDR3 length: 15 amino acids. Germline CDR1 SGHRS, CDR2 YFSETQ. The V end lost 0 bases, the J end lost 4 bases, and 13 bases lay between the germline ends. CDR3 coding DNA: TGCGCCAGCAGCTTGGATGGGGAGGTGGGCACTGAAGCTTTCTTT. This translates into CASSLDGEVGTEAFF.

The chain carries TRBV6-6 and TRBJ2-5; D gene unclear. The CDR3 has 11 residues. Germline V gives CDR1 MNHNY, CDR2 SVGAGI (reference sequence). V was cut by 4 bases and J by 5 bases, with 5 bases left in between. CDR3 nucleotide sequence: TGTGCCAGCAGTTTGGTCGAGACCCAGTACTTC. Its translation: CASSLVETQYF.

On this clone: Other DNA sequences from this sample encode an identical CDR3 as well. The rearrangement links TRBV11-2 to TRBJ2-2; D perhaps matches TRBD2 (6 bases). The CDR3 sequence is 15 residues long. Trimming removed 4 bases at V and 1 base at J, with 10 bases between. Germline V gives CDR1 SGHAT, CDR2 FQNNGV. CDR3: CASSSIGGNTGELFF. In DNA, the CDR3 is TGTGCCAGCAGCTCCATCGGGGGGAACACCGGGGAGCTGTTTTTT.